A single sample gave rise to the 18 T cell receptor beta chains below, sequenced in a study of T cells in Graves' hyperthyroidism and ophthalmopathy (dated by TCRdb to 2018 to 2020). Library preparation employed multiplex PCR. The sequencer was an Illumina HiSeq 2000. TCR beta CDR3 regions were amplified from RNA transcripts. A first-round RT-PCR of the TCR CDR3 used the HTBI primer set with the Qiagen OneStep RT-PCR kit. TCRdb redid the processing of the public reads, applying fastp at Q25 and MiXCR, and retained in-frame beta chains. Identical CDR3 proteins give one entry, which carries the most common genes and DNA. This sample holds some 200,000 distinct CDR3 sequences; 17% were observed only once. Roughly 55% of the sample goes to the ten largest clones. Input material: blood. The receptor source for this set is a woman aged 45-60 years with Graves' hyperthyroidism.

The rearrangement links TRBV20-1 to TRBJ2-1; TRBD2 matches at 7 bases. The CDR3 sequence is 17 residues long. The germline CDR1 and CDR2 sequences are DFQATT and SNEGSKA (reference sequence). The V segment lost 3 bases and the J segment 2 bases; nucleotides outside the gene matches: 13. CDR3 loop: CSARGGGVRGAYNEQFF. For the CDR3, the DNA is TGCAGTGCTAGGGGGGGTGGAGTACGGGGGGCCTACAATGAGCAGTTCTTC.

This clonotype came up many times. V gene TRBV6-1 combines with J gene TRBJ2-2; a weak D match, TRBD1 (6 bases). The CDR3 extends over 14 amino acids. Germline V CDR1 and CDR2: MNHNS, SASEGT. The V gene lost 4 bases and the J gene lost 3 bases, with 9 bases spanning the gap. The CDR3 is CASSGRTDTGELFF. For the CDR3, the DNA is TGTGCCAGCAGTGGACGGACAGACACCGGGGAGCTGTTTTTT.

The chain employs TRBV6-2 or TRBV6-3 and TRBJ2-2; D unclear. The CDR3 has 13 amino acids. Germline lookup yields CDR1 MNHEY and CDR2 SVGEGT. V was trimmed by 7 bases and J by 7 bases, leaving 13 bases between them. The DNA of the CDR3 is TGTGCCAGCACCCTCGGAATGAACGGGGAGCTGTTTTTT. Translating gives CASTLGMNGELFF.

The chain links TRBV3-1 to TRBJ1-6; D may be TRBD1 (5 bases). Germline loops: CDR1 LGHDT, CDR2 YNNKEL (reference sequence). The CDR3 consists of 13 residues. The ends were cut back, 2 bases at V and 8 bases at J, with 7 bases in the middle. The CDR3 sequence is CASSQTRDSPLHF. CDR3 DNA sequence: TGTGCCAGCAGCCAAACCAGGGATTCACCCCTCCACTTT.

The sample holds many counts of this clonotype. This chain connects TRBV7-9 to TRBJ2-2, with 8 bases fitting TRBD2. The CDR3 extends over 16 amino acids. Germline CDR1 is SEHNR and CDR2 is FQNEAQ (reference sequence). Trimming cost V 5 bases and J 3 bases; bases outside gene matches: 8. This chain's CDR3 is CASSPWISGDTGELFF. The CDR3 DNA reads TGTGCCAGCAGCCCCTGGATTAGCGGGGACACCGGGGAGCTGTTTTTT. The whole variable domain, filled in from reference TRBV7-9 and TRBJ2-2, reads DTGVSQNPRHKITKRGQNVTFRCDPISEHNRLYWYRQTLGQGPEFLTYFQNEAQLEKSRLLSDRFSAERPKGSFSTLEIQRTEQGDSAMYLCASSPWISGDTGELFFGEGSRLTVL.

This clonotype has more than one count but fewer than ten. The chain carries TRBV20-1 and TRBJ2-3; 13 bases are shared with TRBD2. Germline CDR1 DFQATT, CDR2 SNEGSKA (reference sequence). The CDR3 covers 14 residues. V lost 6 bases to trimming and J lost 3 bases; unmatched junction nucleotides: 3. CDR3 bases: TGCAGTGCCGGGACTAGCGGGAAGACAGATACGCAGTATTTT. The encoded protein is CSAGTSGKTDTQYF.

This clonotype was counted ten times or more. The CDR3 DNA sequence: TGTGCCACAAACCGAGCGGGAGGTCGGTCCTACGAGCAGTACTTC. It is translated as CATNRAGGRSYEQYF. V and J are TRBV19 and TRBJ2-7; TRBD2 matches at 9 bases. Trimming took 10 bases from V and 1 from J; bases not matched to a gene: 11. Germline V CDR1 and CDR2: LNHDA, SQIVND (reference sequence). The CDR3 is 15 amino acids.

The chain joins TRBV4-1 to TRBJ2-1; 9 bases align to TRBD2. V trimming: 2 bases; J trimming: 5 bases; junction bases outside the gene matches: 4. This CDR3 spans 15 amino acids. Germline CDR1 and CDR2: MGHRA and YSYEKL. CDR3 loop: CASSQLTSGNNEQFF. The CDR3 DNA sequence: TGCGCCAGCAGCCAACTGACTAGCGGTAACAATGAGCAGTTCTTC.

There are many counts of this clonotype. The chain links TRBV5-4 to TRBJ2-5; D remains ambiguous. Germline loops: CDR1 SGHNT, CDR2 YYREEE (reference sequence). The V and J ends lost 6 bases and 5 bases respectively, with 8 bases between them. This CDR3 contains 11 residues. CDR3 sequence reads: CASTKGETQYF. In DNA form, the CDR3 reads TGTGCCAGCACTAAAGGGGAGACCCAGTACTTC.

This clonotype was counted many times. The J gene is TRBJ2-7, the V gene TRBV5-5, with 8 bases that match TRBD1. Per the germline V gene, CDR1 is SGHKS and CDR2 is YYEKEE (reference sequence). The V and J ends lost 5 bases and 6 bases, in that order; junction bases with no gene match: 10. The CDR3 totals 14 residues. CDR3 nucleotides: TGTGCCAGCAGGATGGCCGGACAGGGCGGCGAGCAGTACTTC. Its translation: CASRMAGQGGEQYF. Combining the CDR3 with reference TRBV5-5 and TRBJ2-7 gives the whole variable domain DAGVTQSPTHLIKTRGQQVTLRCSPISGHKSVSWYQQVLGQGPQFIFQYYEKEERGRGNFPDRFSARQFPNYSSELNVNALLLGDSALYLCASRMAGQGGEQYFGPGTRLTVT.

This chain connects TRBV2 to TRBJ2-1; D unresolved. Trimming removed 8 bases from V and 0 bases from J, with 8 bases in between. CDR1 SNHLY and CDR2 FYNNEI come from the germline V gene. CDR3 length: 13 residues. The CDR3 spells CASHGRSYNEQFF. Written as DNA, the CDR3 is TGTGCCAGCCACGGACGCTCCTACAATGAGCAGTTCTTC.

The CDR3 sequence is CASTPTLNTEAFF. The CDR3, as DNA: TGTGCCAGTACCCCCACACTGAACACTGAAGCTTTCTTT. V is TRBV19 and J is TRBJ1-1; D is unresolved. The ends were cut back, 7 bases at V and 0 bases at J, with 9 bases in the middle. The CDR3 is 13 residues long. Germline V gives CDR1 LNHDA, CDR2 SQIVND (reference sequence).

This clonotype was counted many times. The chain is built from TRBV5-8 and TRBJ1-1; the D gene is possibly TRBD1 (5 bases). Germline V gene sequence: CDR1 SGHTS, CDR2 YDEGEE. The CDR3 is 13 residues long. Trimming cost V 4 bases and J 1 base, with 8 bases left between them. The CDR3, as DNA: TGTGCCAGCAGCGGGGACGGGAACACTGAAGCTTTCTTT. This codes for CASSGDGNTEAFF.

This chain joins TRBV7-3 and TRBJ2-1, with D possibly matching TRBD2 (6 bases). Trimming removed 1 base at V and 3 bases at J, with 10 bases between. CDR3 size: 15 residues. Per the germline V gene, CDR1 is SGHTA and CDR2 is FQGTGA. The CDR3 reads CASSLSGDGYNEQFF. For the CDR3, the DNA is TGTGCCAGCAGCTTAAGCGGGGACGGCTACAATGAGCAGTTCTTC.

This chain links TRBV20-1 with TRBJ2-7; D is undetermined. Germline loops: CDR1 DFQATT, CDR2 SNEGSKA (reference sequence). Trimming shortened V by 6 bases and J by 2 bases, and 14 bases separated the two germline ends. The CDR3 totals 13 residues. The CDR3 DNA sequence: TGCAGTGCCGGCTCAGCAAAAACCTACGAGCAGTACTTC. This encodes CSAGSAKTYEQYF.

The chain uses TRBV11-2 and TRBJ2-7; 11 nucleotides line up with TRBD1. CDR3 length: 15 amino acids. The germline gives CDR1 SGHAT, CDR2 FQNNGV. Trimming at V came to 2 bases and at J to 2 bases, leaving 2 bases not matched to a gene. CDR3 in amino acids: CASSLLGQGAYEQYF. The DNA for the CDR3 is TGTGCCAGCAGCTTACTGGGACAGGGGGCCTACGAGCAGTACTTC.

Ten or more counts support this clonotype. The V gene is TRBV29-1, the J gene TRBJ1-1; D gene uncertain. CDR1 and CDR2 from the germline V gene are SQVTM and ANQGSEA. The CDR3 has 10 residues. Trimming shortened V by 8 bases and J by 1 base, and 5 bases separated the two germline ends. The CDR3 sequence is CSTRNTEAFF. Written as DNA, the CDR3 is TGCAGCACTAGGAACACTGAAGCTTTCTTT.

This clonotype was observed a few times. The CDR3 DNA reads as TGTGCCAGCAGCCAAGTTACTAGCGGGAGGGCCATTGTCAAAAACATTCAGTACTTC. Translated, it gives CASSQVTSGRAIVKNIQYF. The chain combines TRBV7-8 with TRBJ2-4; 13 bases fit TRBD2. The CDR3 is 19 residues long. Trimming at V came to 5 bases and at J to 3 bases, leaving 13 bases not matched to a gene. Germline assignment: CDR1 SGHVS and CDR2 FQNEAQ.